The 22 T cell receptor beta chains in this list originate from one sample, sequenced in a study of blood T cells in healthy people across ages. The second PCR ran about 6 to 11 cycles with a sample-barcoded 5' primer and J-beta primers. TCRdb independently ran MiXCR on the 5' RACE reads; one entry per CDR3 protein. The repertoire holds 550,000 to 650,000 distinct CDR3 sequences, with roughly a quarter as singletons. These data were also reused for a study on T cells of mothers and their children.

Sequenced sample: blood. The receptors shown here come from a boy between 2 and 15 years old in good health.

The chain couples TRBV5-1 to TRBJ2-5, with TRBD1 matching over 8 bases. Trimming took 2 bases from V and 6 from J; bases not matched to a gene: 9. This CDR3 comprises 15 residues. Germline V gene data show CDR1 as SGHRS and CDR2 as YFSETQ. The CDR3 DNA sequence: TGCGCCAGCAGCTTCACGGCAGGGGGCAAAAAGACCCAGTACTTC. Its translation: CASSFTAGGKKTQYF.

The V call is TRBV10-3, the J call TRBJ2-5, with unresolved D. Germline V CDR1 and CDR2: ENHRY, SYGVKD. The germline V and J ends were trimmed by 0 bases and 5 bases, with 10 bases remaining between them. There are 14 residues in the CDR3. CDR3 sequence reads: CAISESGSPETQYF. The CDR3, as DNA: TGTGCCATCAGTGAGTCCGGCAGTCCGGAGACCCAGTACTTC.

This chain links TRBV12-3 or TRBV12-4 with TRBJ2-7; D possibly matches TRBD1 or TRBD2 (5 bases each). Trimming shortened V by 6 bases and J by 5 bases, and 17 bases separated the two germline ends. The CDR3 is 14 amino acids. The CDR3 DNA reads as TGTGCCAGCAGCGCTGTGGGGGTATTCCACGAGCAGTACTTC. Its protein product is CASSAVGVFHEQYF.

This clonotype was detected a few times. The CDR3 coding sequence is TGCAGTGTCGCAGGACACCTCTACGAGCAGTACTTC. Amino acid sequence: CSVAGHLYEQYF. This rearrangement joins TRBV20-1 to TRBJ2-7; D is possibly TRBD1 (5 bases). This CDR3 region has 12 residues. The germline CDR1 and CDR2 sequences are DFQATT and SNEGSKA (reference sequence). The V and J ends lost 7 bases and 3 bases respectively, with 13 bases between them.

The chain carries TRBV7-2 and TRBJ1-1, with D hard to call. This CDR3 comprises 15 residues. V was pared by 5 bases and J by 2 bases, with 15 bases between. Germline lookup yields CDR1 SGHTA and CDR2 FQGNSA. This chain's CDR3 is CASSVPPLLNTEAFF. DNA for the CDR3: TGTGCCAGCAGCGTTCCCCCCCTGCTTAACACTGAAGCTTTCTTT.

The chain couples TRBV12-3 or TRBV12-4 to TRBJ1-5; perhaps TRBD1 as D (5 bases). Deletions cut 3 bases from V and 6 bases from J, with 12 bases between. The CDR3 is 14 amino acids. CDR3 amino acids: CASSFFQGGQPQHF. CDR3 sequence (DNA): TGTGCCAGCAGTTTTTTTCAGGGAGGTCAGCCCCAGCATTTT.

This clonotype has only a few counts. The chain recombines TRBV14 with TRBJ2-5; no clear D gene. This CDR3 is built from 16 residues. Germline V gene lookup returns CDR1 SGHDN and CDR2 FVKESK. The V end was cut by 1 base, the J end by 5 bases, with 17 bases between. CDR3 sequence: CASSQGRRSLMETQYF. For the CDR3, the DNA is TGTGCCAGCAGCCAAGGTAGAAGGTCACTCATGGAGACCCAGTACTTC. Together with reference TRBV14 and TRBJ2-5, the CDR3 gives the full variable domain: EAGVTQFPSHSVIEKGQTVTLRCDPISGHDNLYWYRRVMGKEIKFLLHFVKESKQDESGMPNNRFLAERTGGTYSTLKVQPAELEDSGVYFCASSQGRRSLMETQYFGPGTRLLVL.

This chain uses TRBV9 with TRBJ2-5; TRBD2 matches at 15 bases. Germline V gene data show CDR1 as SGDLS and CDR2 as YYNGEE. This CDR3 has 19 residues. The V and J ends lost 0 bases and 3 bases, in that order; junction bases with no gene match: 9. The CDR3 loop is CASSVEPGLAGGGEETQYF. The CDR3 DNA sequence: TGTGCCAGCAGCGTAGAGCCGGGACTAGCGGGAGGTGGAGAAGAGACCCAGTACTTC.

J is TRBJ2-1 and V is TRBV5-1, with 10 bases lining up with TRBD2. The tail of the sequence fits TRBJ2-7 better, so the J call may be wrong. The V gene's germline CDR1 is SGHRS and CDR2 YFSETQ. CDR3 length equals 15 residues. The CDR3 DNA reads TGCGCCAGCAGCTTGGATGGACTAGCGGTAAACGAGCAGTACTTC. Translated, it gives CASSLDGLAVNEQYF.

This sequence joins TRBV25-1 and TRBJ2-5; D might be TRBD1 or TRBD2, each matching 5 bases. TRBJ2-1 explains the end of the DNA better; the J call may be wrong. Germline-derived CDR1 and CDR2 are MGHDK and SYGVNS. This CDR3 region has 16 residues. CDR3 region: CASSPRDLSNWNEQFF. CDR3 DNA: TGTGCCAGCAGTCCTAGGGACCTGTCTAACTGGAATGAGCAGTTCTTC.

This clonotype was detected only a few times. The CDR3 sequence: CASSPSGSVNEQYF. The CDR3 DNA sequence: TGTGCCAGCAGCCCTAGCGGGAGTGTCAACGAGCAGTACTTC. The chain has TRBV7-9 and TRBJ2-7; the match to TRBD2 covers 10 bases. J gave up 5 bases and V 5 bases, and 6 bases lay outside the gene matches. There are 14 residues in the CDR3. CDR1 is SEHNR, CDR2 FQNEAQ, per germline (reference sequence).

The CDR3 sequence is CASSEAGDRGFRDTQYF. As DNA, the CDR3 is TGTGCCAGCAGTGAAGCGGGTGACAGGGGGTTTAGAGATACGCAGTATTTT. The chain combines TRBV2 with TRBJ2-3, with 9 positions matching TRBD1. From germline, CDR1 is SNHLY and CDR2 FYNNEI. The CDR3 spans 17 residues. V lost 0 bases to trimming and J lost 5 bases; unmatched junction nucleotides: 9. The variable domain in full, with the rest retrieved from reference TRBV2 and TRBJ2-3, is EPEVTQTPSHQVTQMGQEVILRCVPISNHLYFYWYRQILGQKVEFLVSFYNNEISEKSEIFDDQFSVERPDGSNFTLKIRSTKLEDSAMYFCASSEAGDRGFRDTQYFGPGTRLTVL.

As for this clonotype: The junction departs from germline at one end; a sequencing error may be responsible. The chain is built from TRBV6-2 or TRBV6-3 and TRBJ2-4; perhaps TRBD1 as D (6 bases). Germline values: CDR1 MNHEY, CDR2 SVGEGT. The CDR3 has 15 amino acids. The CDR3 DNA is TGTGCCAGCAGTTACAGGGCAGGGGACGAAAACATTCAGAACTTC. Its translation is CASSYRAGDENIQNF.

This clonotype was recorded a few times. A read error may account for a junction end that differs from germline. The V gene is TRBV10-3, the J gene TRBJ2-1; 15 bases map to TRBD2. CDR1 is ENHRY and CDR2 is SYGVKD in the germline V gene. This CDR3 region has 18 residues. The CDR3 protein is CAISGGTSGGRVHNEQLF. The DNA of the CDR3 is TGTGCCATCAGTGGGGGGACTAGCGGGGGGCGAGTCCACAATGAGCAGCTCTTC.

Only a few counts were recorded for this clonotype. The chain links TRBV27 to TRBJ1-6; 7 bases line up with TRBD1. CDR1 and CDR2 from the germline V gene are MNHEY and SMNVEV (reference sequence). J gave up 6 bases and V 2 bases, and 4 bases lay outside the gene matches. The CDR3 covers 15 residues. CDR3 amino acids: CASSLEGAVNSPLHF. As DNA, the CDR3 is TGTGCCAGCAGTTTAGAGGGGGCGGTTAATTCACCCCTCCACTTT.

The rearrangement links TRBV12-3 or TRBV12-4 to TRBJ2-1; D not certain. Trimming shortened V by 5 bases and J by 5 bases, and 19 bases separated the two germline ends. CDR3 length: 16 amino acids. CDR3 sequence: CASSPPGRPINNEQFF. The DNA of the CDR3 is TGTGCCAGCAGTCCGCCTGGTCGACCTATAAACAATGAGCAGTTCTTC.

J is TRBJ2-1 and V is TRBV5-1; no clear D. Trimming shortened V by 0 bases and J by 7 bases, and 8 bases separated the two germline ends. This CDR3 is built from 13 residues. Germline values: CDR1 SGHRS, CDR2 YFSETQ. The CDR3 protein is CASSLGARNEQFF. Here the CDR3 DNA reads TGCGCCAGCAGCTTGGGGGCCCGGAATGAGCAGTTCTTC.

The chain uses TRBV10-3 and TRBJ1-2, with D perhaps TRBD1 (5 bases). CDR1 ENHRY and CDR2 SYGVKD come from the germline V gene. This CDR3 is 12 amino acids long. V gave up 4 bases and J gave up 6 bases, with 9 bases separating them. The CDR3 sequence is CAISAARDGYTF. The CDR3 nucleotides are TGTGCCATCAGTGCAGCCAGGGATGGCTACACCTTC.

The V gene is TRBV7-2, the J gene TRBJ1-1; D not certain. This CDR3 is 14 amino acids long. CDR1 is SGHTA and CDR2 is FQGNSA in the germline V gene. Trimming removed 1 base at V and 4 bases at J, with 10 bases between. The CDR3 loop is CASSLGAGVTEAFF. CDR3 coding DNA: TGTGCCAGCAGCTTAGGGGCAGGAGTCACTGAAGCTTTCTTT.

Comments on this clonotype: In this CDR3 the conserved last residue, phenylalanine or tryptophan, is missing, so a read error is likely. The chain employs TRBV14 and TRBJ2-1, with D unclear. V gave up 1 base and J gave up 10 bases, with 5 bases separating them. This CDR3 comprises 11 residues. The germline CDR1 and CDR2 sequences are SGHDN and FVKESK. The CDR3 coding sequence is TGTGCCAGCAGCCAAGGGGGAGAGCAGTTCCTC. Residues: CASSQGGEQFL.

This clonotype was detected a few times. The chain uses TRBV12-3 or TRBV12-4 and TRBJ2-2, with TRBD2 identical over 11 bases. The CDR3 is 17 residues long. With V trimmed by 5 bases and J by 6 bases, 11 bases remained unmatched. This CDR3 reads CASSLLAGGAKAGELFF. Written as DNA, the CDR3 is TGTGCCAGCAGTCTCTTAGCGGGGGGGGCCAAAGCCGGGGAGCTGTTTTTT.

V gene TRBV7-9 combines with J gene TRBJ2-5, with 11 positions matching TRBD2. The J call may be mistaken, given a closer DNA end match to TRBJ2-7. Looked up from germline, CDR1 is SEHNR and CDR2 is FQNEAQ (reference sequence). The CDR3 runs 15 residues. The CDR3 coding sequence is TGTGCCAGCAGCAAAGGGACTAGCGGAGACTACGAGCAGTACTTC. This sequence encodes CASSKGTSGDYEQYF.